The next 26 T cell receptor beta chains were all read from a single sample in a study of blood T cell repertoires in COVID-19. TCRdb's table, derived via immunoSEQ multiplex PCR, lists solely in-frame clones and lacks some. The repertoire holds roughly 180,000 clones, with approximately 84% as singletons. Material: PBMCs or T cells enriched from blood (not recorded which). These receptors were obtained from a woman in her 40s with acute COVID-19.

Written as DNA, the CDR3 is TGTGCCAGCAGCCAAGGCCTCCGGGACAGTTCCTACGAGCAGTACTTC. This encodes CASSQGLRDSSYEQYF. The chain is built from TRBV3-1 (or the pseudogene TRBV3-2) and TRBJ2-7; 7 bases line up with TRBD1. V lost 1 base and J lost 1; bases outside the gene matches: 7. In germline, CDR1 is LGHDT, CDR2 YNNKEL (reference sequence). The length of the CDR3 is 16 residues.

The chain recombines TRBV11-1 with TRBJ2-3, with D possibly being TRBD2 (6 bases). The CDR3 sequence is 15 residues long. V shed 1 base and J shed 6 bases, with 14 bases lying between them. The germline gives CDR1 SGHAT, CDR2 FQDESV (reference sequence). The CDR3 is CASSLGGLATDTQYF. In DNA form, the CDR3 reads TGTGCCAGCAGCTTAGGTGGGCTAGCGACGGATACGCAGTATTTT. The variable domain in full, with the rest retrieved from reference TRBV11-1 and TRBJ2-3, is EAEVAQSPRYKITEKSQAVAFWCDPISGHATLYWYRQILGQGPELLVQFQDESVVDDSQLPKDRFSAERLKGVDSTLKIQPAELGDSAMYLCASSLGGLATDTQYFGPGTRLTVL.

This clone was found a few times. This sequence joins TRBV14 and TRBJ1-4, with 7 bases fitting TRBD1. This CDR3 has 15 residues. The V gene's germline CDR1 is SGHDN and CDR2 FVKESK. V trimming: 1 base; J trimming: 4 bases; junction bases outside the gene matches: 3. As DNA, the CDR3 is TGTGCCAGCAGCCAAGCTAGGGGGCGTAATGAAAAACTGTTTTTT. This encodes CASSQARGRNEKLFF.

The chain links TRBV2 to TRBJ1-1; perhaps TRBD1 as D (6 bases). CDR3 length: 14 amino acids. Germline CDR1 and CDR2: SNHLY and FYNNEI. V was clipped by 3 bases and J by 3 bases, with 11 bases between them. This chain's CDR3 is CASSEGRGDTEAFF. Written as DNA, the CDR3 is TGTGCCAGCAGTGAGGGCAGGGGAGACACTGAAGCTTTCTTT. Full variable domain (rest looked up from reference TRBV2 and TRBJ1-1): EPEVTQTPSHQVTQMGQEVILRCVPISNHLYFYWYRQILGQKVEFLVSFYNNEISEKSEIFDDQFSVERPDGSNFTLKIRSTKLEDSAMYFCASSEGRGDTEAFFGQGTRLTVV.

This chain's CDR3 is CASSPDPGQSYGYTF. The CDR3 coding sequence is TGTGCCAGCAGCCCAGACCCGGGACAGAGCTATGGCTACACCTTC. V is TRBV4-2 and J is TRBJ1-2; 7 bases map to TRBD1. The CDR3 consists of 15 residues. V lost 4 bases and J lost 4; bases outside the gene matches: 9. The germline CDR1 and CDR2 sequences are LGHNA and YNFKEQ.

The chain carries TRBV28 and TRBJ1-4; 7 nucleotides match TRBD1. Trimming removed 4 bases from V and 8 bases from J; junction bases left unmatched: 13. Germline V gene sequence: CDR1 MDHEN, CDR2 SYDVKM. The CDR3 contains 16 residues. CDR3 loop: CASSSIIDRVGEKLFF. CDR3 nucleotides: TGTGCCAGCAGTTCAATAATCGACAGGGTAGGGGAAAAACTGTTTTTT.

The rearrangement links TRBV15 to TRBJ2-7; TRBD2 aligns across 7 bases. After removal of 0 bases from V and 3 bases from J, the junction contained 5 bases not matched to a gene. There are 15 residues in the CDR3. The germline CDR1 and CDR2 sequences are LNHNV and YYDKDF (reference sequence). The CDR3 is CATSRDYGGSYEQYF. In DNA, the CDR3 is TGTGCCACCAGCAGAGATTATGGCGGGAGCTACGAGCAGTACTTC.

The table lists this clone with a few counts. The gene calls are TRBV6-1 and TRBJ1-5, with 7 positions matching TRBD1. The CDR3 runs 16 residues. Germline CDR1 MNHNS, CDR2 SASEGT. Unmatched junction bases numbered 6, after V lost 0 bases and J lost 4 bases. DNA for the CDR3: TGTGCCAGCAGTGAAGCAGGACAGGCAGGGAATCAGCCCCAGCATTTT. Protein product: CASSEAGQAGNQPQHF.

This clone was observed a single time. This sequence joins TRBV7-3 and TRBJ2-5; a weak D match, TRBD2 (6 bases). The CDR3 runs to 13 residues. V was trimmed by 5 bases and J by 4 bases, leaving 11 bases between them. CDR1 and CDR2 from the germline V gene are SGHTA and FQGTGA. The CDR3 DNA reads as TGTGCCAGCAGCCGGGGGTTTTCAGAGACCCAGTACTTC. Residues: CASSRGFSETQYF.

The chain recombines TRBV18 with TRBJ1-1; 12 bases are shared with TRBD1. Germline loops: CDR1 KGHSH, CDR2 LQKENI. J lost 8 bases, V lost 6 bases, and 19 bases had no gene match. The CDR3 extends over 18 amino acids. For the CDR3, the DNA is TGTGCCAGCTCTCTACTTCTACCGGGACAGGGGGCGCATAAGGAAGCTTTCTTT. Residues: CASSLLLPGQGAHKEAFF.

CDR3 loop: CASSRRVEANTQYF. CDR3 nucleotides: TGCGCCAGCAGCAGGCGAGTTGAGGCGAATACGCAGTATTTT. This rearrangement joins TRBV5-1 to TRBJ2-3; D call uncertain. Germline CDR1 is SGHRS and CDR2 is YFSETQ. The CDR3 contains 14 residues. V was pared by 4 bases and J by 7 bases, with 16 bases between.

The gene calls are TRBV14 and TRBJ1-6; tentatively, D is TRBD1 (6 bases). The CDR3 totals 15 residues. Germline values: CDR1 SGHDN, CDR2 FVKESK. The ends were cut back, 5 bases at V and 7 bases at J, with 15 bases in the middle. The CDR3, as DNA: TGTGCCAGCAGCAGAGAGGACAGAAGCAATTCACCCCTCCACTTT. Amino acid sequence: CASSREDRSNSPLHF.

CDR3 region: CASSLAGGGGSPLHF. In DNA form, the CDR3 reads TGTGCCAGCAGCTTAGCTGGGGGCGGCGGTTCACCCCTCCACTTT. The chain links TRBV7-2 to TRBJ1-6; perhaps TRBD1 as D (6 bases). Germline assignment: CDR1 SGHTA and CDR2 FQGNSA. The V gene lost 0 bases and the J gene lost 9 bases, with 12 bases spanning the gap. This CDR3 has 15 residues.

The J gene is TRBJ2-5, the V gene TRBV7-9; 11 nucleotides line up with TRBD2. CDR1 and CDR2 from the germline V gene are SEHNR and FQNEAQ (reference sequence). The CDR3 length is 14 residues. J gave up 4 bases and V 6 bases, and 4 bases lay outside the gene matches. The CDR3 DNA is TGTGCCAGCAGTCTAGCGGGAGGTTTAGAGACCCAGTACTTC. Its protein product is CASSLAGGLETQYF.

V is TRBV9 and J is TRBJ2-5, with a tentative D call TRBD1 (6 bases). The CDR3 totals 15 residues. Trimming shortened V by 0 bases and J by 7 bases, and 16 bases separated the two germline ends. Germline lookup yields CDR1 SGDLS and CDR2 YYNGEE. The CDR3 DNA follows: TGTGCCAGCAGCGTAGATTCAGGGACCAGGGGGACCCAGTACTTC. It specifies CASSVDSGTRGTQYF.

This clone has just one count. This chain joins TRBV20-1 and TRBJ2-7; TRBD1 aligns across 7 bases. CDR3 length: 11 amino acids. Trimming at V came to 4 bases and at J to 8 bases, leaving 5 bases not matched to a gene. CDR1 is DFQATT, CDR2 SNEGSKA, per germline (reference sequence). The DNA for the CDR3 is TGCAGTGCTACCTTACAGGGGAAGCAGTACTTC. As protein: CSATLQGKQYF.

V gene TRBV7-9 combines with J gene TRBJ2-5; TRBD2 matches 7 bases. CDR1 is SEHNR, CDR2 FQNEAQ, per germline (reference sequence). V shed 1 base and J 3 bases; nucleotides not matched to a gene: 8. CDR3 length: 16 residues. The CDR3 sequence: CASSLGPSGIKETQYF. For the CDR3, the DNA is TGTGCCAGCAGCTTAGGGCCTAGCGGTATCAAAGAGACCCAGTACTTC.

The rearrangement joins TRBV15 to TRBJ2-1; 8 nucleotides align to TRBD2. J was trimmed by 6 bases and V by 5 bases; bases with no gene match: 3. The CDR3 totals 13 residues. The V gene's germline CDR1 is LNHNV and CDR2 YYDKDF (reference sequence). The CDR3, as DNA: TGTGCCACCAGCCGGGGGACTAGCAATGAGCAGTTCTTC. Protein product: CATSRGTSNEQFF.

The chain is built from TRBV5-1 and TRBJ1-4; no definite D call. In germline, CDR1 is SGHRS, CDR2 YFSETQ. The CDR3 has 14 amino acids. V lost 4 bases and J 4 bases, leaving 11 bases between the germline ends. CDR3 in amino acids: CASSLGYYNEKLFF. In nucleotides, the CDR3 is TGCGCCAGCAGCCTGGGTTATTATAATGAAAAACTGTTTTTT.

This clone has a single count. The chain uses TRBV30 and TRBJ2-5; tentative D call: TRBD1 (6 bases). This CDR3 contains 13 residues. Trimming stripped 2 bases from V and 3 bases from J, with 10 bases between. Germline V gene data show CDR1 as GTSNPN and CDR2 as SVGIG (reference sequence). CDR3: CAWSLDRKETQYF. For the CDR3, the DNA is TGTGCCTGGAGTTTGGACAGAAAAGAGACCCAGTACTTC.

The V and J genes are TRBV27 and TRBJ1-6, with TRBD1 identical over 11 bases. Germline CDR1 is MNHEY and CDR2 is SMNVEV (reference sequence). CDR3 length equals 19 residues. The trim removed 5 bases at V and 0 bases at J, leaving 9 bases unmatched. CDR3 sequence: CASSLSGTGGSSYNSPLHF. The DNA for the CDR3 is TGTGCCAGCAGTCTCTCCGGGACAGGGGGGAGCTCCTATAATTCACCCCTCCACTTT.

The chain is built from TRBV11-3 and TRBJ2-5; no firm D call. The CDR3 consists of 15 residues. Trimming left V 1 base short and J 4 bases short, with 13 bases between. CDR1 and CDR2 (germline): SGHNT, YENEEA. The CDR3 protein is CASSLGSTRGETQYF. The CDR3 DNA reads TGTGCCAGCAGCTTAGGGAGCACACGAGGAGAGACCCAGTACTTC.

This clone was picked up one time. The J gene is TRBJ1-4, the V gene TRBV7-9, with 8 bases matching TRBD1. V lost 5 bases to trimming and J lost 13 bases; unmatched junction nucleotides: 6. CDR3 size: 12 residues. Germline CDR1 reads SEHNR; CDR2 reads FQNEAQ (reference sequence). CDR3 nucleotides: TGTGCCAGCAGCCCCGACAGGGGAGGACTGTTTTTT. It translates to CASSPDRGGLFF.

The V call is TRBV5-6, the J call TRBJ1-4; unclear D gene. Germline-derived CDR1 and CDR2 are SGHDT and YYEEEE. The CDR3 sequence is 13 residues long. The V end was cut by 4 bases, the J end by 0 bases, with 4 bases between. The CDR3 loop is CASSRSTNEKLFF. The CDR3, as DNA: TGTGCCAGCAGCCGGTCAACTAATGAAAAACTGTTTTTT. Based on the CDR3 plus reference TRBV5-6 and TRBJ1-4, the full variable domain is DAGVTQSPTHLIKTRGQQVTLRCSPKSGHDTVSWYQQALGQGPQFIFQYYEEEERQRGNFPDRFSGHQFPNYSSELNVNALLLGDSALYLCASSRSTNEKLFFGSGTQLSVL.

This clone has just a few counts. The chain is built from TRBV4-1 and TRBJ2-2; TRBD1 agrees at 7 bases. Germline values: CDR1 MGHRA, CDR2 YSYEKL. The CDR3 contains 15 residues. Trimming removed 4 bases from V and 2 bases from J; junction bases left unmatched: 4. CDR3 sequence reads: CASSPRDRNTGELFF. The DNA of the CDR3 is TGCGCCAGCAGCCCCCGGGACAGAAACACCGGGGAGCTGTTTTTT.

J is TRBJ2-2 and V is TRBV19; the D gene is possibly TRBD2 (5 bases). Germline lookup yields CDR1 LNHDA and CDR2 SQIVND (reference sequence). The CDR3 runs 12 residues. The V end was cut by 5 bases, the J end by 7 bases, with 8 bases between. The CDR3 spells CASSFSGGELFF. For the CDR3, the DNA is TGTGCCAGTAGTTTCAGCGGCGGGGAGCTGTTTTTT. Full variable domain (remainder filled in from reference TRBV19 and TRBJ2-2): DGGITQSPKYLFRKEGQNVTLSCEQNLNHDAMYWYRQDPGQGLRLIYYSQIVNDFQKGDIAEGYSVSREKKESFPLTVTSAQKNPTAFYLCASSFSGGELFFGEGSRLTVL.